Presented here are 17 T cell receptor beta chains from one specimen sequenced in a study of shared clonotypes between healthy human individuals. The naive CD8 population came from CD45RO-negative cells selected for CCR7, without terminally differentiated effector memory CD45RA+ cells. Profiling relied on immunoSEQ multiplex PCR, and the TCRdb table lists in-frame clones only, not all of them. The data show about 1.9 million clones, with 85% to 95% seen just once and more than 1.5% held by the top ten. The sample was naive CD8+ T cells from PBMCs. These receptors were taken from a man aged 18 to 30 in good health. Some clones in this sample may be carry-over from other donors' samples.

The chain combines TRBV27 with TRBJ2-3; a possible D gene is TRBD2 (5 bases). Trimming removed 2 bases at V and 4 bases at J, with 22 bases between. The CDR3 is 18 amino acids. Germline loops: CDR1 MNHEY, CDR2 SMNVEV (reference sequence). CDR3 in DNA: TGTGCCAGCAGTTTAGGGTTGGACCTCGGGCTAGCTGCAGATACGCAGTATTTT. This codes for CASSLGLDLGLAADTQYF.

This chain connects TRBV9 to TRBJ2-1; TRBD2 agrees at 8 bases. Germline V gives CDR1 SGDLS, CDR2 YYNGEE. After removal of 0 bases from V and 9 bases from J, the junction contained 5 bases not matched to a gene. The CDR3 has 14 amino acids. CDR3 DNA: TGTGCCAGCAGCGTAGTAAGCGGGAGCGGTGAGCAGTTCTTC. It encodes CASSVVSGSGEQFF.

The V gene is TRBV29-1, the J gene TRBJ2-7; perhaps TRBD2 as D (6 bases). The CDR3 runs 13 residues. Per germline, CDR1 SQVTM and CDR2 ANQGSEA. Deletions cut 6 bases from V and 6 bases from J, with 18 bases between. The CDR3 DNA reads as TGCAGCGTAAAAGACCGTTCCGGGAGCGAGCAGTACTTC. It yields the protein CSVKDRSGSEQYF.

The chain joins TRBV4-1 to TRBJ2-7, with D possibly TRBD1 on 6 matching bases. This CDR3 region has 15 residues. Per the germline V gene, CDR1 is MGHRA and CDR2 is YSYEKL. Trimming took 1 base from V and 0 from J, leaving 10 bases between them. DNA for the CDR3: TGCGCCAGCAGCCAAGCGACAGGTTTCTCCTACGAGCAGTACTTC. This codes for CASSQATGFSYEQYF.

About this clone itself: Distinct nucleotide sequences in the sample also encode this CDR3. The CDR3 protein is CASSLGGAEAFF. Written as DNA, the CDR3 is TGTGCCAGCAGCTTGGGTGGAGCTGAAGCTTTCTTT. The chain carries TRBV7-9 and TRBJ1-1; D is unresolved. The CDR3 covers 12 residues. V lost 3 bases to trimming and J lost 6 bases, with 8 bases between them. CDR1 and CDR2 (germline): SEHNR, FQNEAQ (reference sequence).

CDR3 nucleotides: TGTGCCAGCAGTTCCCCCCACAGCGGGAGAATTCGTGAGCAGTTCTTC. Residues: CASSSPHSGRIREQFF. The chain links TRBV28 to TRBJ2-1, with TRBD2 matching 8 bases. CDR1 MDHEN and CDR2 SYDVKM come from the germline V gene. The J segment lost 9 bases and the V segment lost 4 bases, leaving 14 bases of the junction unmatched. The CDR3 is 16 amino acids.

This rearrangement joins TRBV27 to TRBJ2-6; 12 bases map to TRBD1. Trimming cost V 6 bases and J 4 bases; bases outside gene matches: 16. The CDR3 extends over 20 amino acids. In germline, CDR1 is MNHEY, CDR2 SMNVEV (reference sequence). This CDR3 is CASSLYPLWDRGLGANVLTF. The CDR3 DNA reads TGTGCCAGCAGCCTATATCCCCTCTGGGACAGGGGGCTCGGGGCCAACGTCCTGACTTTC.

CDR3 in DNA: TGTGCCAGCAGCCCTTCAATGGCTAGGTGGATCTACGGGGCGGGAGGGAGGAGCACAGATACGCAGTATTTT. Amino acid sequence: CASSPSMARWIYGAGGRSTDTQYF. V gene TRBV13 combines with J gene TRBJ2-3; 9 bases agree with TRBD2. Germline values: CDR1 PRHDT, CDR2 FYEKMQ (reference sequence). The CDR3 covers 24 residues. V was pared by 5 bases and J by 0 bases, with 30 bases of the junction left unmatched. Full variable domain (outside the CDR3, taken from reference TRBV13 and TRBJ2-3): AAGVIQSPRHLIKEKRETATLKCYPIPRHDTVYWYQQGPGQDPQFLISFYEKMQSDKGSIPDRFSAQQFSDYHSELNMSSLELGDSALYFCASSPSMARWIYGAGGRSTDTQYFGPGTRLTVL.

The chain is built from TRBV7-6 and TRBJ2-7; 8 nucleotides agree with TRBD2. CDR3 size: 15 residues. Germline values: CDR1 SGHVS, CDR2 FNYEAQ. The junction had 7 bases not matched to a gene; V was cut back by 5 bases and J by 1 base. The CDR3: CASSPGRGLSYEQYF. In nucleotides, the CDR3 is TGTGCCAGCAGCCCCGGGAGGGGGTTATCCTACGAGCAGTACTTC.

V and J are TRBV30 and TRBJ2-7; no clear D. Trimming cost V 2 bases and J 7 bases, with 15 bases left between them. Germline CDR1 reads GTSNPN; CDR2 reads SVGIG (reference sequence). This CDR3 is 13 amino acids long. The CDR3 loop reads CAWSFAAGWEQYF. The CDR3, as DNA: TGTGCCTGGAGTTTTGCAGCCGGGTGGGAGCAGTACTTC.

This clone was seen once. The V and J genes are TRBV2 and TRBJ2-7; TRBD1 aligns across 10 bases. From germline, CDR1 is SNHLY and CDR2 FYNNEI. The CDR3 loop spans 16 amino acids. V lost 1 base and J lost 2; bases outside the gene matches: 5. CDR3 loop: CASSEVRDRGAYEQYF. CDR3 DNA sequence: TGTGCCAGCAGTGAAGTCCGGGACAGGGGCGCCTACGAGCAGTACTTC.

V usage is TRBV6-5 and J usage is TRBJ1-3; D unresolved. CDR3 length equals 14 residues. Germline V lookup: CDR1 MNHEY, CDR2 SVGAGI. Trimming removed 1 base at V and 0 bases at J, with 4 bases between. The CDR3: CASSYFGSGNTIYF. DNA for the CDR3: TGTGCCAGCAGTTACTTCGGCTCTGGAAACACCATATATTTT.

The genes are TRBV2 and TRBJ1-5; D unresolved. Per the germline V gene, CDR1 is SNHLY and CDR2 is FYNNEI. Trimming stripped 0 bases from V and 6 bases from J, with 9 bases between. This CDR3 spans 14 amino acids. The CDR3 nucleotides are TGTGCCAGCAGTGAAGCGCTCGCCGGTCAGCCCCAGCATTTT. Translated: CASSEALAGQPQHF.

Concerning this clone: Other DNA variants within this sample encode the same CDR3. This chain joins TRBV10-3 and TRBJ1-1, with no clear D. Between the trimmed V and J ends, which lost 10 bases and 0 bases, there was a span of 12 bases. Germline V CDR1 and CDR2: ENHRY, SYGVKD. The CDR3 consists of 13 residues. CDR3 sequence (DNA): TGTGCCACGACGGGTCCGCTGAACACTGAAGCTTTCTTT. This sequence encodes CATTGPLNTEAFF.

A single count supports this clone. The same CDR3 can be traced to other DNA sequences in this sample. This CDR3 is CASSLGDGYEQYF. CDR3 sequence (DNA): TGTGCCAGCAGTCTGGGCGACGGCTACGAGCAGTACTTC. The chain carries TRBV5-5 and TRBJ2-7, with no clear D. V was shortened by 5 bases and J by 3 bases, with 12 bases between the two germline ends. The germline gives CDR1 SGHKS, CDR2 YYEKEE (reference sequence). CDR3 length: 13 residues.

V is TRBV14 and J is TRBJ2-7; D gene ambiguous. This CDR3 region has 12 residues. V was clipped by 3 bases and J by 2 bases, with 5 bases between them. Per germline, CDR1 SGHDN and CDR2 FVKESK. CDR3 residues: CASSHAPYEQYF. In DNA form, the CDR3 reads TGTGCCAGCAGCCACGCCCCCTACGAGCAGTACTTC.

The chain carries TRBV5-1 and TRBJ2-2, with D hard to call. CDR1 SGHRS and CDR2 YFSETQ come from the germline V gene. The V and J ends lost 3 bases and 1 base respectively, with 1 base between them. The CDR3 has 12 amino acids. The CDR3 DNA follows: TGCGCCAGCAGCTGGAACACCGGGGAGCTGTTTTTT. Translation: CASSWNTGELFF.